This T cell receptor (beta chain) originates from a study of blood T cells in healthy people across ages. Sample-barcoded 5' priming and a J-beta primer mix drove a second PCR of about 6 to 12 cycles. Each cDNA molecule was tagged by a template-switch adaptor with 12 random nucleotides. In TCRdb, the 5' RACE reads were re-called with MiXCR into one record per CDR3 protein. The data contain 1.4 million or so distinct CDR3 sequences, about 42% of them singletons. Only a few counts were recorded for this clonotype. Isolation of PBMCs gave at least 7 million cells per sample. The clonotype was recovered from a woman aged 18-29 years in good health. The sample was blood.

CDR3 coding DNA: TGTGCCAGCAGCGTAGGTAGTCTCGATGAGCAGTACTTC. This translates into CASSVGSLDEQYF. The V and J genes are TRBV9 and TRBJ2-7; D gene ambiguous. V lost 0 bases to trimming and J lost 7 bases, with 11 bases between them. CDR1 is SGDLS and CDR2 is YYNGEE in the germline V gene. The CDR3 sequence is 13 residues long. The whole variable domain, filled in from reference TRBV9 and TRBJ2-7, reads DSGVTQTPKHLITATGQRVTLRCSPRSGDLSVYWYQQSLDQGLQFLIQYYNGEERAKGNILERFSAQQFPDLHSELNLSSLELGDSALYFCASSVGSLDEQYFGPGTRLTVT.